This entry lists 13 T cell receptor beta chains sequenced from one sample in a study of blood T cell repertoires in COVID-19. The repertoire was sequenced with immunoSEQ multiplex PCR; TCRdb's copy has only in-frame clones and lacks some. The sample has about 280,000 clones, 88% seen once; the top ten hold 9.4%. Input material: peripheral blood. These receptors all stem from a young man with active or convalescent COVID-19.

In the case of this clone: The germline gene is not matched at one end of the junction; a read error may be the cause. The chain recombines TRBV6-4 with TRBJ2-5; D is perhaps TRBD2 (6 bases). Germline V CDR1 and CDR2: MRHNA, SNTAGT. The CDR3 extends over 16 amino acids. CDR3 DNA sequence: TGTGCCAGCAGTTACTCGATCCGGGAGAATGGCGAGACCCAGTACTTC. As protein: CASSYSIRENGETQYF.

The V gene is TRBV29-1, the J gene TRBJ2-5, with D possibly matching TRBD1 (6 bases). The germline V gene encodes CDR1 SQVTM and CDR2 ANQGSEA. V shed 6 bases and J shed 5 bases, with 16 bases lying between them. The CDR3 contains 13 residues. CDR3 amino acids: CSVQTGQKETQYF. In DNA form, the CDR3 reads TGCAGCGTCCAGACCGGACAGAAGGAGACCCAGTACTTC.

The genes are TRBV11-1 and TRBJ2-7; D may be TRBD1 (6 bases). The germline V gene has CDR1 SGHAT and CDR2 FQDESV (reference sequence). V dropped 6 bases and J dropped 3 bases, with 21 bases sitting between them. CDR3 length: 16 amino acids. The CDR3 region has the DNA TGTGCCAGCAGTAATCCATCGACAGGCGATGACTACGAGCAGTACTTC. Translation gives CASSNPSTGDDYEQYF.

This sequence joins TRBV9 and TRBJ2-5; tentative D call: TRBD2 (5 bases). Germline loops: CDR1 SGDLS, CDR2 YYNGEE. The V and J ends lost 3 bases and 1 base respectively, with 16 bases between them. The CDR3 sequence is 16 residues long. CDR3: CASSGRTPGVQETQYF. The DNA for the CDR3 is TGTGCCAGCAGCGGACGGACTCCTGGGGTCCAAGAGACCCAGTACTTC.

This rearrangement joins TRBV9 to TRBJ2-1; tentatively, D is TRBD1 (5 bases). Germline-derived CDR1 and CDR2 are SGDLS and YYNGEE. The germline V and J ends were trimmed by 4 bases and 12 bases, with 26 bases remaining between them. This CDR3 has 16 amino acids. The CDR3 coding sequence is TGTGCCAGCAGCTCCACGGTGGCAGGGCGTGCATGGCGGCAGTTCTTC. Protein product: CASSSTVAGRAWRQFF.

About this clone itself: In the same sample, other DNA sequences code for this CDR3. The chain carries TRBV11-2 and TRBJ1-2; the match to TRBD1 covers 9 bases. In germline, CDR1 is SGHAT, CDR2 FQNNGV. CDR3 length: 13 amino acids. V was clipped by 5 bases and J by 5 bases; unmatched bases: 3. The DNA for the CDR3 is TGTGCCAGCAGCCCCGGGACAGGGTATGGCTACACCTTC. Its protein product is CASSPGTGYGYTF.

The chain is built from TRBV6-2 or TRBV6-3 and TRBJ2-7; perhaps TRBD2 as D (7 bases). V shed 0 bases and J shed 6 bases, with 9 bases lying between them. CDR3 size: 13 residues. CDR1 MNHEY and CDR2 SVGEGT come from the germline V gene. The CDR3 loop is CASSYSGGLEQYF. The CDR3 DNA sequence: TGTGCCAGCAGTTACTCGGGGGGGCTCGAGCAGTACTTC.

The chain employs TRBV6-1 and TRBJ2-7, with TRBD2 identical over 7 bases. Germline V gives CDR1 MNHNS, CDR2 SASEGT. The V gene end was trimmed by 0 bases and the J gene end by 4 bases; junction bases not matched to a gene: 6. The length of the CDR3 is 15 residues. The CDR3 protein is CASSEAGRGQYEQYF. The CDR3 DNA sequence: TGTGCCAGCAGTGAAGCGGGGAGGGGCCAATACGAGCAGTACTTC.

This CDR3 is CASSKGAERYYGYTF. The CDR3 nucleotides read TGTGCCAGCAGCAAAGGGGCAGAAAGGTACTATGGCTACACCTTC. V is TRBV7-8 and J is TRBJ1-2, with D maybe TRBD1 (5 bases). Germline assignment: CDR1 SGHVS and CDR2 FQNEAQ. V lost 5 bases to trimming and J lost 3 bases, with 16 bases between them. The CDR3 length is 15 residues.

This clone has just one count. This sequence joins TRBV7-3 and TRBJ2-7; D may be TRBD2 (6 bases). Looked up from germline, CDR1 is SGHTA and CDR2 is FQGTGA. V lost 5 bases to trimming and J lost 3 bases, with 14 bases between them. The CDR3 is 14 residues long. In DNA, the CDR3 is TGTGCCAGCAGCCTAGAGGCGGGGTTCTACGAGCAGTACTTC. Translated, it gives CASSLEAGFYEQYF.

The chain carries TRBV19 and TRBJ2-3; D may be TRBD1 (6 bases). From germline, CDR1 is LNHDA and CDR2 SQIVND (reference sequence). Trimming cost V 6 bases and J 0 bases, with 13 bases left between them. The CDR3 has 15 amino acids. CDR3 nucleotides: TGTGCCAGTAGACGGAGGACAGCCAGCACAGATACGCAGTATTTT. Its protein is CASRRRTASTDTQYF. Full variable domain (rest looked up from reference TRBV19 and TRBJ2-3): DGGITQSPKYLFRKEGQNVTLSCEQNLNHDAMYWYRQDPGQGLRLIYYSQIVNDFQKGDIAEGYSVSREKKESFPLTVTSAQKNPTAFYLCASRRRTASTDTQYFGPGTRLTVL.

The table lists this clone with many counts. The J gene is TRBJ1-1, the V gene TRBV5-7, with 8 nucleotides matching TRBD1. TRBV5-7 is annotated as an ORF whose role is uncertain. Trimming cost V 0 bases and J 3 bases; bases outside gene matches: 4. The CDR3 length is 15 residues. CDR3 bases: TGTGCCAGCAGCTTGGCCACAGGGGGGTACACTGAAGCTTTCTTT. This translates into CASSLATGGYTEAFF.

Only one count was recorded for this clone. CDR3 sequence reads: CSASWRGTDTSYEQYF. The CDR3 coding sequence is TGCAGTGCTAGTTGGCGGGGGACCGATACCTCCTACGAGCAGTACTTC. The chain carries TRBV20-1 and TRBJ2-7, with TRBD2 identical over 7 bases. From germline, CDR1 is DFQATT and CDR2 SNEGSKA (reference sequence). V shed 3 bases, J shed 0 bases, and the junction held 11 bases outside the gene matches. The CDR3 is 16 amino acids.